This T cell receptor (beta chain) was captured by sequencing in a study of tumor-infiltrating lymphocytes in primary liver carcinoma. Study in general: Primary liver carcinomas in the patients were surgically resected. Tissue type made little difference to sample yields of roughly 3.5 to 8 million productive TCRbeta reads. Findings and caveats of the study: Between tumor regions, pairs overlapped more than tumor-adjacent and tumor-blood pairs did. The difference in top-250-clone fraction between tumors and blood was significant, favoring tumors (p = 0.039).

In its sample, this clonotype was seen many times. The antigen is not known. V dropped 0 bases and J dropped 3 bases, with 14 bases sitting between them. CDR3 length equals 16 residues. Germline values: CDR1 LGHNA, CDR2 YSLEER. Unsorted whole blood yielded blood RNA, and germline DNA was extracted as well. The authors made TCR beta cDNA from approximately 500 ng total RNA with a constant-region primer. Employing slightly modified ARM-PCR, three nested multiplex PCR rounds were run, and these gave rise to the TCR beta libraries. Use of TRBV1-TRBV30 forward primers with a C-beta reverse primer characterized the first two PCR rounds, which lasted around 9 cycles each. TCRdb independently ran MiXCR on the multiplex PCR reads; one entry per CDR3 protein. The sample lists approximately 300,000 distinct CDR3 sequences; 65% were seen once.

V usage is TRBV4-3 and J usage is TRBJ2-5; unclear D gene. What was sequenced was peripheral blood. The receptor comes from a man aged 40-49 years with primary liver carcinoma and hepatitis B virus infection. CDR3 DNA: TGCGCCAGCAGCCAAGACTATCGGGCCCGTGAAGAGACCCAGTACTTC. Protein: CASSQDYRAREETQYF.